Below are 18 T cell receptor beta chains sequenced from a single sample in a study of blood T cells in healthy people across ages (dated by TCRdb to about 2015). The library was generated by 5' RACE. Sequenced on an Illumina HiSeq 2500. A second PCR of about 7 to 12 cycles was performed with a sample-barcoded 5' primer and a J-beta primer mix. TCRdb's own reprocessing of the public reads used fastp at Q25 and MiXCR and kept productive beta chains. All rows with the same CDR3 protein become a single entry with the most common DNA and genes. The sample includes fewer than 1,000,000 distinct CDR3 sequences, with roughly 44% observed a single time. The ten largest make up roughly 19% of the sample. Sample: blood. The source is a man between 60 and 75 years old in good health.

CDR3 nucleotide sequence: TGTGCCAGAAGTCAGGGTAGCAATGAGCAGTTCTTC. Translating it yields CARSQGSNEQFF. The chain combines TRBV2 with TRBJ2-1; perhaps TRBD1 as D (5 bases). The germline V gene encodes CDR1 SNHLY and CDR2 FYNNEI. The CDR3 length is 12 residues. Trimming shortened V by 9 bases and J by 6 bases, and 12 bases separated the two germline ends. The full variable domain, completed using reference TRBV2 and TRBJ2-1, is EPEVTQTPSHQVTQMGQEVILRCVPISNHLYFYWYRQILGQKVEFLVSFYNNEISEKSEIFDDQFSVERPDGSNFTLKIRSTKLEDSAMYFCARSQGSNEQFFGPGTRLTVL.

The chain carries TRBV6-6 and TRBJ1-2; TRBD1 might be the D (5 bases). V lost 6 bases and J 6 bases, leaving 11 bases between the germline ends. CDR1 is MNHNY, CDR2 SVGAGI, per germline (reference sequence). The CDR3 has 12 amino acids. The CDR3 loop reads CASRGEGNGYTF. CDR3 DNA: TGTGCCAGCAGGGGAGAGGGGAATGGCTACACCTTC.

Note on this clonotype: A much larger clone sits a single nucleotide away, making a read error possible. The V and J genes are TRBV7-9 and TRBJ2-6; 9 nucleotides line up with TRBD1. Germline V gives CDR1 SEHNR, CDR2 FQNEAQ (reference sequence). The CDR3 is made up of 17 amino acids. Here the CDR3 reads CASNLGTGSGGANVLTF. The CDR3 DNA reads as TGTGCCAGCAACTTAGGGACAGGGAGCGGTGGGGCCAACGTCCTGACTTTC.

The rearrangement links TRBV20-1 to TRBJ2-7; 7 nucleotides line up with TRBD2. The J call may not be correct, given that the DNA end is closer to TRBJ2-5. The CDR3 is 14 amino acids. The germline V gene has CDR1 DFQATT and CDR2 SNEGSKA (reference sequence). The CDR3 here is CSAGLGLVEETQYF. As DNA, the CDR3 is TGCAGTGCTGGGCTAGGACTAGTGGAAGAGACCCAGTACTTC.

On this clonotype itself: A single base separates this from a much larger clone, so it may be a read error. This chain connects TRBV7-2 to TRBJ2-1; D unclear. The J call may be mistaken, given a closer DNA end match to TRBJ2-7. Per germline, CDR1 SGHTA and CDR2 FQGNSA. The CDR3 is made up of 15 amino acids. The CDR3 DNA follows: TGTGCCAGCCGTAGCCAGTCGAGCTCCTACAATGAGCAGTACTTC. It specifies CASRSQSSSYNEQYF.

V is TRBV7-9 and J is TRBJ2-1; D may be TRBD1 (5 bases). This CDR3 has 13 amino acids. The V gene's germline CDR1 is SEHNR and CDR2 FQNEAQ (reference sequence). V was pared by 5 bases and J by 9 bases, with 14 bases between. The CDR3 DNA is TGTGCCAGCAGCGATGGGGCTATGGGTGAGCAGTTCTTC. It encodes CASSDGAMGEQFF.

The genes are TRBV6-5 and TRBJ2-1, with TRBD1 matching over 7 bases. Per germline, CDR1 MNHEY and CDR2 SVGAGI. The J segment lost 13 bases and the V segment lost 5 bases, leaving 14 bases of the junction unmatched. CDR3 length equals 14 residues. CDR3 bases: TGTGCCAGCAGTCCCGGACAGGTACAAGAGACCCAGTTCTTC. This codes for CASSPGQVQETQFF.

The V call is TRBV7-2, the J call TRBJ2-2; D not certain. The germline CDR1 and CDR2 sequences are SGHTA and FQGNSA. Trimming removed 1 base at V and 7 bases at J, with 10 bases between. The CDR3 runs 14 residues. DNA of the CDR3: TGTGCCAGCAGCTTAGGGTTCCGAAGCGGGGAGCTGTTTTTT. Translated, it gives CASSLGFRSGELFF.

The rearrangement links TRBV20-1 to TRBJ2-3; no firm D call. Germline loops: CDR1 DFQATT, CDR2 SNEGSKA (reference sequence). Trimming left V 7 bases short and J 8 bases short, with 16 bases between. The CDR3 length is 12 residues. CDR3 region: CSVGPSDGTQYF. CDR3 nucleotides: TGCAGTGTTGGCCCTTCAGATGGTACGCAGTATTTT.

This clonotype was seen many times. J is TRBJ2-5 and V is TRBV12-3 or TRBV12-4, with 10 positions matching TRBD2. With V trimmed by 2 bases and J by 4 bases, 13 bases remained unmatched. The length of the CDR3 is 18 residues. The CDR3 bases are TGTGCCAGCAGTTTAAGGGCGTCTAGCGGGGGTTTCGGAGAGACCCAGTACTTC. It specifies CASSLRASSGGFGETQYF.

J is TRBJ2-7 and V is TRBV2; 10 nucleotides match TRBD1. CDR1 and CDR2 from the germline V gene are SNHLY and FYNNEI. After removal of 0 bases from V and 4 bases from J, the junction contained 0 bases not matched to a gene. This CDR3 is 14 amino acids long. The CDR3: CASSEAGQGYEQYF. CDR3 DNA sequence: TGTGCCAGCAGTGAAGCGGGACAGGGGTACGAGCAGTACTTC. Full variable domain (rest looked up from reference TRBV2 and TRBJ2-7): EPEVTQTPSHQVTQMGQEVILRCVPISNHLYFYWYRQILGQKVEFLVSFYNNEISEKSEIFDDQFSVERPDGSNFTLKIRSTKLEDSAMYFCASSEAGQGYEQYFGPGTRLTVT.

Many counts were recorded for this clonotype. V usage is TRBV20-1 and J usage is TRBJ2-5; maybe TRBD1 (6 bases). The CDR3 loop spans 12 amino acids. The V gene's germline CDR1 is DFQATT and CDR2 SNEGSKA (reference sequence). V was pared by 1 base and J by 10 bases, with 13 bases between. The CDR3 is CSARVQGNFQYF. The CDR3 nucleotides are TGCAGTGCTAGAGTACAGGGAAATTTCCAGTACTTC.

This clonotype was found once. The chain is built from TRBV3-1 and TRBJ2-3; D could derive from TRBD1 or TRBD2 (7 bases each). The CDR3 is made up of 15 amino acids. Germline loops: CDR1 LGHDT, CDR2 YNNKEL (reference sequence). V lost 5 bases, J lost 5 bases, and 17 bases lay in between. The CDR3 sequence: CASSLMAGGEDTQYF. DNA for the CDR3: TGTGCCAGCAGCTTGATGGCAGGGGGGGAAGATACGCAGTATTTT.

This clonotype was found a few times. This chain uses TRBV29-1 with TRBJ2-1, with D perhaps given as TRBD1 or TRBD2 (5 bases each). V dropped 6 bases and J dropped 6 bases, with 18 bases sitting between them. The CDR3 extends over 14 amino acids. Germline V gene lookup returns CDR1 SQVTM and CDR2 ANQGSEA. The DNA for the CDR3 is TGCAGCGTAACTGGGGACGCGGGCGGCAATGAGCAGTTCTTC. This encodes CSVTGDAGGNEQFF.

V and J are TRBV7-2 and TRBJ1-3; D is perhaps TRBD1 (5 bases). CDR3 length: 15 amino acids. Germline V gives CDR1 SGHTA, CDR2 FQGNSA. V was cut by 5 bases and J by 0 bases, with 11 bases left in between. CDR3 DNA: TGTGCCAGCAGCCCCTTCGACAGCTCTGGAAACACCATATATTTT. Protein sequence: CASSPFDSSGNTIYF. Full variable domain (outside the CDR3, taken from reference TRBV7-2 and TRBJ1-3): GAGVSQSPSNKVTEKGKDVELRCDPISGHTALYWYRQSLGQGLEFLIYFQGNSAPDKSGLPSDRFSAERTGGSVSTLTIQRTQQEDSAVYLCASSPFDSSGNTIYFGEGSWLTVV.

The V and J genes are TRBV28 and TRBJ1-6; the D gene is possibly TRBD1 (5 bases). Germline CDR1 MDHEN, CDR2 SYDVKM. The CDR3 has 13 amino acids. V dropped 6 bases and J dropped 7 bases, with 10 bases sitting between them. The DNA for the CDR3 is TGTGCCAGCAGGGGGGGGGGAAATTCACCCCTCCACTTT. It is translated as CASRGGGNSPLHF.

This clonotype was found many times. The CDR3 is CAISESGRQGNSPLHF. CDR3 in DNA: TGTGCCATCAGTGAGTCGGGTCGGCAGGGGAATTCACCCCTCCACTTT. The chain combines TRBV10-3 with TRBJ1-6; TRBD1 might be the D (6 bases). V was clipped by 0 bases and J by 7 bases, with 13 bases between them. The CDR3 spans 16 residues. Germline CDR1 reads ENHRY; CDR2 reads SYGVKD.

The chain couples TRBV4-3 to TRBJ2-6; D is undetermined. V dropped 1 base and J dropped 0 bases, with 7 bases sitting between them. The CDR3 sequence is 16 residues long. Germline V gives CDR1 LGHNA, CDR2 YSLEER. The CDR3, as DNA: TGCGCCAGCAGCCAAGTCGTGGCCTCTGGGGCCAACGTCCTGACTTTC. This encodes CASSQVVASGANVLTF.